The entry that follows covers one TCR beta chain sequence. As originally analysed: Scientists estimated how many nucleated cells there were by amplifying reference gene primers. The method was immunoSEQ multiplex PCR; TCRdb's version includes in-frame clones alone and lacks a portion of them. Clonal size and the V and J genes are those of that table, whereas D and trimming came from the DNA. The sample holds more than 45,000 clones; 90% are singletons and the top ten take roughly 1.4%. This record comes from a study of blood T cell repertoires in COVID-19. Overall study context: Samples representing acute and convalescent COVID-19 were sourced from the United States, Italy and Spain.

The CDR3 loop spans 16 amino acids. After removal of 3 bases from V and 4 bases from J, the junction contained 8 bases not matched to a gene. Germline loops: CDR1 MDHEN, CDR2 SYDVKM. The clonotype originates from a man between 60 and 70 years old with acute or convalescent COVID-19. The chain couples TRBV28 to TRBJ2-2; 7 bases are a match to TRBD2. Sequenced: peripheral blood. The CDR3 DNA follows: TGTGCCAGCAGTTTGTTTGGCGGGGGTGGCACCGGGGAGCTGTTTTTT. Its translation: CASSLFGGGGTGELFF. Based on the CDR3 plus reference TRBV28 and TRBJ2-2, the full variable domain is DVKVTQSSRYLVKRTGEKVFLECVQDMDHENMFWYRQDPGLGLRLIYFSYDVKMKEKGDIPEGYSVSREKKERFSLILESASTNQTSMYLCASSLFGGGGTGELFFGEGSRLTVL.